This paragraph reports one T cell receptor (beta chain). The target antigen is unknown. The record originates from a study of T cell responses to AZD1222 COVID-19 vaccine. Study context: Timing groups of about 4 and about 12 weeks for second doses were pooled. Findings of the study overall: Just 5 to 7 people given AZD1222 tested seropositive at baseline. Possibly, clonal diversity was underestimated; donors were largely white British and included more females. Repertoire sampling occurred only after the peak T cell response.

Sequencing was performed with immunoSEQ multiplex PCR; in TCRdb, only in-frame clones are kept and a portion is missing. The data show 170,000 or so clones, with around 87% seen just once and around 3% held by the top ten. Losses at the gene ends were 6 bases for V and 5 bases for J; bases not matched to a gene: 5. Germline V lookup: CDR1 MNHEY, CDR2 SMNVEV (reference sequence). CDR3 length: 14 amino acids. The sequenced sample was peripheral blood, obtained on day 0 of AZD1222 vaccination. The J gene is TRBJ2-5, the V gene TRBV27, with TRBD2 matching 11 bases. The receptor was isolated from an adult in good health. The CDR3 spells CASRLAGAWETQYF. CDR3 bases: TGTGCCAGCAGACTAGCGGGAGCGTGGGAGACCCAGTACTTC.